This entry is about one T cell receptor (beta chain). As for treatment: over 15 received Ad26.COV2.S at low or high dose, single or two shots; roughly five received placebo; per-sample allocation not given. The samples date from day 63 after the first vaccine or placebo injection. The repertoire was sequenced with immunoSEQ multiplex PCR; TCRdb's copy has only in-frame clones and lacks some. The table lists hundreds of thousands of clones, 75% to 90% of them singletons, with about 10% in the top ten. This record belongs to a study of Ad26.COV2.S vaccination and SARS-CoV-2 variants. On the study more broadly: Among those in the COV1001 Ad26.COV2.S trial arm was the donor. Doses of Ad26.COV2.S were injected into muscle once or twice, 56 days apart.

Trimming removed 5 bases from V and 6 bases from J, with 17 bases in between. There are 14 residues in the CDR3. Germline-derived CDR1 and CDR2 are SEHNR and FQNEAQ (reference sequence). This chain links TRBV7-9 with TRBJ2-7; D is perhaps TRBD2 (6 bases). The sequence was obtained from a person aged 18-60 years who received the Ad26.COV2.S COVID-19 vaccine or a placebo. This specimen was peripheral blood, taken in a trial of Ad26.COV2.S vaccine versus placebo. The CDR3 DNA follows: TGTGCCAGCAGCACTTGGGACTTCGGCGGCGAGCAGTACTTC. Translating it yields CASSTWDFGGEQYF. Variable domain in full (rest from reference TRBV7-9 and TRBJ2-7): DTGVSQNPRHKITKRGQNVTFRCDPISEHNRLYWYRQTLGQGPEFLTYFQNEAQLEKSRLLSDRFSAERPKGSFSTLEIQRTEQGDSAMYLCASSTWDFGGEQYFGPGTRLTVT.